These T cell receptor beta chains were read from a single sample in a study of cytomegalovirus exposure and HLA in healthy donors. The repertoire was sequenced with immunoSEQ multiplex PCR; TCRdb's copy has only in-frame clones and lacks some. The sample has some 200,000 clones; roughly 73% are singletons. Sequencing input: PBMCs. These TCRs come from a woman aged 25 to 39 in good health and CMV-seronegative. Each CDR3 is given with its conserved first and last residue.

V gene: TRBV4-2
J gene: TRBJ2-7
CDR3 protein: CASSHQIWMTPQNVKYEQYF

V gene: TRBV7-9
J gene: TRBJ1-2
CDR3 protein: CASSLLAAQGDGYTF

V gene: TRBV7-3
J gene: TRBJ2-2
CDR3 protein: CASSFLPGELFF

V gene: TRBV13
J gene: TRBJ2-7
CDR3 protein: CASSDRRGSYEQYF

V gene: TRBV19
J gene: TRBJ2-7
CDR3 protein: CASSPHQGFYEQYF

V gene: TRBV7-7
J gene: TRBJ2-2
CDR3 protein: CASSLGSGPSAGELFF

V gene: TRBV7-2
J gene: TRBJ2-7
CDR3 protein: CASSLRRTSGGQYF

V gene: TRBV15
J gene: TRBJ2-1
CDR3 protein: CATSRDPSSYNEQFF

V gene: TRBV14
J gene: TRBJ1-6
CDR3 protein: CASSTGRENSPLHF

V gene: TRBV29-1
J gene: TRBJ2-7
CDR3 protein: CSAQTSGGGEQYF

V gene: TRBV7-9
J gene: TRBJ1-2
CDR3 protein: CASSPGTSFGYTF

V gene: TRBV9
J gene: TRBJ1-3
CDR3 protein: CGGGTGPSGNTIYF

V gene: TRBV14
J gene: TRBJ1-2
CDR3 protein: CASSLRQAYGYTF

V gene: TRBV5-1
J gene: TRBJ1-1
CDR3 protein: CASSFQENTEAFF

V gene: TRBV6-1
J gene: TRBJ2-7
CDR3 protein: CASSERQEGAGFGYF

V gene: TRBV19
J gene: TRBJ1-1
CDR3 protein: CASKQELYTEAFF

V gene: TRBV27
J gene: TRBJ2-5
CDR3 protein: CASRKDRSQETQYF

V gene: TRBV12-2
J gene: TRBJ1-2
CDR3 protein: CASRVNRGTYYGYTF

V gene: TRBV7-3
J gene: TRBJ2-3
CDR3 protein: CASSLAGLAGGSDTQYF

V gene: TRBV2
J gene: TRBJ2-2
CDR3 protein: CASYFETSGGTNTGELFF

V gene: TRBV6-4
J gene: TRBJ2-1
CDR3 protein: CASSVLAGAYNEQFF

V gene: TRBV19
J gene: TRBJ2-7
CDR3 protein: CASSIAGSSYEQYF

V gene: TRBV13
J gene: TRBJ2-7
CDR3 protein: CASSSGLVFYEQYF

V gene: TRBV5-1
J gene: TRBJ2-3
CDR3 protein: CASSLADPIARPGGTDTQYF